Below are 5 T cell receptor beta chains sequenced from a single sample in a study of blood T cell repertoires in COVID-19. Assay: immunoSEQ multiplex PCR; the TCRdb copy retains only in-frame clones and omits some. The sample shows around 280,000 clones, nearly 90% of them seen only once. Material for sequencing was PBMCs or T cells enriched from blood (not recorded which). These receptor sequences come from a woman aged 18-30 years with acute COVID-19.

As to this clone: Relative to the germline gene, one junction end is altered; a read error may explain this. The rearrangement joins TRBV6-5 to TRBJ2-1, with D possibly matching TRBD2 (5 bases). CDR1 MNHEY and CDR2 SVGAGI come from the germline V gene. CDR3 length: 15 amino acids. The CDR3 protein is CASRPSSTWYSEQFF. Written as DNA, the CDR3 is TGTGCCAGCAGACCTTCTAGCACTTGGTACAGTGAGCAGTTCTTC.

This clone was seen repeatedly, ten times or more. The rearrangement joins TRBV28 to TRBJ2-2; 10 nucleotides line up with TRBD2. Unmatched junction bases numbered 3, after V lost 2 bases and J lost 0 bases. The germline V gene encodes CDR1 MDHEN and CDR2 SYDVKM. The CDR3 runs 17 residues. The CDR3, as DNA: TGTGCCAGCAGTTTACCTAGCGGGAGACCGAACACCGGGGAGCTGTTTTTT. It translates to CASSLPSGRPNTGELFF.

The chain uses TRBV10-3 and TRBJ1-2; tentative D call: TRBD1 (5 bases). Germline loops: CDR1 ENHRY, CDR2 SYGVKD. Trimming removed 7 bases from V and 4 bases from J, with 13 bases in between. CDR3 size: 13 residues. The CDR3 nucleotides read TGTGCCATCAAAAGGGGCCTGGGCTATGGCTACACCTTC. Residues: CAIKRGLGYGYTF.

The V and J genes are TRBV6-2 or TRBV6-3 and TRBJ2-1; D is uncertain. V was pared by 2 bases and J by 4 bases, with 12 bases between. This CDR3 is 15 amino acids long. In germline, CDR1 is MNHEY, CDR2 SVGEGT. The CDR3 nucleotides are TGTGCCAGCAGTTACACGGGTGGAGCTTACAATGAGCAGTTCTTC. This sequence encodes CASSYTGGAYNEQFF.

On this clone itself: Other DNA sequences in the sample encode the same CDR3. This chain's CDR3 is CASSIGLAGVNEQFF. The CDR3, as DNA: TGTGCCAGTAGTATCGGACTAGCGGGAGTCAATGAGCAGTTCTTC. The rearrangement uses TRBV19 and TRBJ2-1; 13 bases align to TRBD2. J gave up 6 bases and V 3 bases, and 2 bases lay outside the gene matches. CDR3 length equals 15 residues. Germline CDR1 is LNHDA and CDR2 is SQIVND (reference sequence).